One sample yielded the 28 T cell receptor beta chains listed below, sequenced in a study of blood T cells in healthy people across ages. The second PCR ran about 6 to 11 cycles with a sample-barcoded 5' primer and J-beta primers. MiXCR, applied by TCRdb to the 5' RACE reads, yields one record per CDR3 protein. Of some 550,000 distinct CDR3 sequences in the sample, under 55% were seen once. Sequenced sample: blood. The receptor source for this set is a man aged 80 or over in good health.

The rearrangement joins TRBV6-2 or TRBV6-3 to TRBJ2-2, with D possibly TRBD2 on 6 matching bases. Germline V CDR1 and CDR2: MNHEY, SVGEGT. V dropped 2 bases and J dropped 10 bases, with 11 bases sitting between them. The CDR3 has 13 residues. CDR3 sequence reads: CASSYTRGLELFF. DNA for the CDR3: TGTGCCAGCAGTTACACGAGGGGACTGGAGCTGTTTTTT.

This clonotype showed up just a few times. This chain uses TRBV20-1 with TRBJ2-7, with TRBD1 matching over 7 bases. The CDR3 spans 14 residues. Per germline, CDR1 DFQATT and CDR2 SNEGSKA (reference sequence). Trimming took 3 bases from V and 2 from J; bases not matched to a gene: 7. The CDR3 nucleotides read TGCAGTGCTAGGGTTAGGGGGCCCACCTACGAGCAGTACTTC. Residues: CSARVRGPTYEQYF.

The chain recombines TRBV5-1 with TRBJ2-1; D unresolved. The CDR3 is made up of 14 amino acids. CDR1 is SGHRS, CDR2 YFSETQ, per germline. V lost 6 bases and J 9 bases, leaving 19 bases between the germline ends. The chain's CDR3 is CASKTDLHPREQFF. Written as DNA, the CDR3 is TGCGCCAGCAAGACCGACCTCCACCCGCGTGAGCAGTTCTTC.

In regard to this clonotype: One junction end does not reproduce the germline sequence, and a read error may be involved. J is TRBJ1-4 and V is TRBV20-1; 8 positions match TRBD1. The CDR3 extends over 12 amino acids. Germline CDR1 and CDR2: DFQATT and SNEGSKA (reference sequence). CDR3 amino acids: CSAADRGEELFF. In nucleotides, the CDR3 is TGCAGTGCCGCAGACAGGGGTGAAGAACTGTTTTTT.

This clonotype was picked up a small number of times. The chain is built from TRBV12-3 or TRBV12-4 and TRBJ1-2; no clear D. V shed 5 bases and J shed 4 bases, with 14 bases lying between them. The CDR3 runs 14 residues. As DNA, the CDR3 is TGTGCCAGCAGTCTCACCGGGGTCAGCTATGGCTACACCTTC. It encodes CASSLTGVSYGYTF.

The chain uses TRBV12-5 and TRBJ2-7, with 12 bases matching TRBD2. The J call is doubtful: the DNA matches TRBJ2-5 better. Germline V gives CDR1 LGHNT, CDR2 FRNRAP. This CDR3 contains 15 residues. CDR3 sequence reads: CASGSRLAGAETQYF. For the CDR3, the DNA is TGTGCTAGTGGCAGCAGACTAGCGGGGGCTGAGACCCAGTACTTC.

The genes are TRBV28 and TRBJ2-5; D may be TRBD1 (6 bases). The germline CDR1 and CDR2 sequences are MDHEN and SYDVKM. V lost 2 bases and J lost 2, with 15 bases in between. The CDR3 has 16 amino acids. The DNA for the CDR3 is TGTGCCAGCAGTTTAGTGGGGGCGCGGGTACAAGAGACCCAGTACTTC. As protein: CASSLVGARVQETQYF. The full variable domain, completed using reference TRBV28 and TRBJ2-5, is DVKVTQSSRYLVKRTGEKVFLECVQDMDHENMFWYRQDPGLGLRLIYFSYDVKMKEKGDIPEGYSVSREKKERFSLILESASTNQTSMYLCASSLVGARVQETQYFGPGTRLLVL.

The V and J genes are TRBV27 and TRBJ2-7; maybe TRBD2 (6 bases). The V end lost 4 bases, the J end lost 1 base, and 8 bases lay between the germline ends. There are 13 residues in the CDR3. Germline CDR1 MNHEY, CDR2 SMNVEV (reference sequence). In nucleotides, the CDR3 is TGTGCCAGCAGTTGGGCGGGGTCCTACGAGCAGTACTTC. Translated, it gives CASSWAGSYEQYF.

For this clonotype: A much larger clone lies a single base off, so this may be a read error. This chain links TRBV6-5 with TRBJ2-7; D tentatively reads TRBD1 or TRBD2 (5 bases each). The germline V gene has CDR1 MNHEY and CDR2 SVGAGI. The CDR3 length is 14 residues. V was clipped by 8 bases and J by 6 bases, with 20 bases between them. The CDR3 DNA reads as TGTGCCAGCGCAATTGGGGGACGGGGAGTCGAGCAGTACTTC. It is translated as CASAIGGRGVEQYF.

This rearrangement joins TRBV29-1 to TRBJ2-7; 8 nucleotides match TRBD2. Germline V gives CDR1 SQVTM, CDR2 ANQGSEA. The CDR3 totals 13 residues. Losses at the gene ends were 7 bases for V and 1 base for J; bases not matched to a gene: 6. The CDR3 DNA is TGCAGCGCCCGGGGGGGCCAGTCCTACGAGCAGTACTTC. Protein product: CSARGGQSYEQYF.

The V call is TRBV28, the J call TRBJ1-6; 9 bases fit TRBD1. The CDR3 totals 16 residues. Per the germline V gene, CDR1 is MDHEN and CDR2 is SYDVKM. Trimming removed 3 bases from V and 5 bases from J; junction bases left unmatched: 5. CDR3 coding DNA: TGTGCCAGCAGTTTCACAGGGGGCGTAAATAATTCACCCCTCCACTTT. This translates into CASSFTGGVNNSPLHF.

A word on this clonotype: Compared with germline, one end of the junction differs, possibly owing to a read error. The chain joins TRBV2 to TRBJ2-1; 8 bases are shared with TRBD2. Germline lookup yields CDR1 SNHLY and CDR2 FYNNEI. This CDR3 is 15 amino acids long. The DNA for the CDR3 is TGCGCCAGCAAGAGGGAGACTAGCGCCGACAATGAGCAGTTCTTC. Translation gives CASKRETSADNEQFF.

This clonotype has only a few counts. The chain recombines TRBV10-3 with TRBJ2-7; 7 bases agree with TRBD1. The ends lost 4 bases at V and 4 bases at J; junction bases unmatched: 7. The CDR3 runs 14 residues. Germline values: CDR1 ENHRY, CDR2 SYGVKD. CDR3 in DNA: TGTGCCATCAGTGTTTCGGGACAGAGTTACGAGCAGTACTTC. It specifies CAISVSGQSYEQYF.

This clonotype turned up a few times. V usage is TRBV9 and J usage is TRBJ2-3; D is unclear. V was shortened by 0 bases and J by 2 bases, with 4 bases between the two germline ends. The CDR3 extends over 13 amino acids. Germline V gene lookup returns CDR1 SGDLS and CDR2 YYNGEE. This CDR3 reads CASSVGDTDTQYF. The CDR3 DNA follows: TGTGCCAGCAGCGTAGGTGACACAGATACGCAGTATTTT.

The chain recombines TRBV20-1 with TRBJ2-3; possible D gene TRBD1, 5 bases. The CDR3 loop spans 13 amino acids. V was cut by 3 bases and J by 6 bases, with 13 bases left in between. Per germline, CDR1 DFQATT and CDR2 SNEGSKA (reference sequence). As DNA, the CDR3 is TGCAGTGCTAGCGTCAGGGTGGGGGATACGCAGTATTTT. It translates to CSASVRVGDTQYF.

The chain employs TRBV3-1 and TRBJ1-4; weak D call: TRBD1 (5 bases). CDR3 length: 12 residues. The germline gives CDR1 LGHDT, CDR2 YNNKEL (reference sequence). V was pared by 4 bases and J by 7 bases, with 7 bases between. In DNA, the CDR3 is TGTGCCAGCAGCCGGGGGGGTGAAAAACTGTTTTTT. Protein sequence: CASSRGGEKLFF.

There are a few counts of this clonotype. The chain has TRBV4-2 and TRBJ2-3; 9 nucleotides align to TRBD2. The ends lost 4 bases at V and 5 bases at J; junction bases unmatched: 13. The CDR3 covers 17 residues. Germline CDR1 is LGHNA and CDR2 is YNFKEQ. CDR3 nucleotide sequence: TGTGCCAGCAGCCCCTCCCGAGGCGGGGGGGAGGAAGATACGCAGTATTTT. The encoded protein is CASSPSRGGGEEDTQYF.

This clonotype appeared many times. The V call is TRBV6-6, the J call TRBJ1-5; D is unclear. CDR1 is MNHNY, CDR2 SVGAGI, per germline (reference sequence). The CDR3 consists of 13 residues. The V gene lost 5 bases and the J gene lost 0 bases, with 5 bases spanning the gap. The CDR3: CASSDGSNQPQHF. As DNA, the CDR3 is TGTGCCAGCAGTGACGGTAGCAATCAGCCCCAGCATTTT.

The rearrangement uses TRBV20-1 and TRBJ2-5, with D unresolved. V lost 0 bases to trimming and J lost 2 bases, with 13 bases between them. Germline V gives CDR1 DFQATT, CDR2 SNEGSKA (reference sequence). The CDR3 consists of 15 residues. The DNA of the CDR3 is TGCAGTGCTAGAGACCGAATAAGAGTTCAAGAGACCCAGTACTTC. Residues: CSARDRIRVQETQYF.

V is TRBV5-5 and J is TRBJ1-1; no firm D call. The length of the CDR3 is 14 residues. Germline CDR1 and CDR2: SGHKS and YYEKEE (reference sequence). The V and J ends lost 0 bases and 1 base respectively, with 7 bases between them. The CDR3 region is CASSLAWGNTEAFF. The CDR3, as DNA: TGTGCCAGCAGCTTGGCCTGGGGGAACACTGAAGCTTTCTTT.

V and J are TRBV15 and TRBJ2-7; 14 bases map to TRBD2. Germline V gene data show CDR1 as LNHNV and CDR2 as YYDKDF (reference sequence). V lost 0 bases, J lost 7 bases, and 5 bases stayed unmatched. This CDR3 region has 16 residues. The CDR3 sequence: CATSREGTSGSYEQYF. CDR3 coding DNA: TGTGCCACCAGCAGAGAGGGGACTAGCGGGAGTTATGAGCAGTACTTC.

This chain uses TRBV3-1 with TRBJ2-4; 8 bases are a match to TRBD1. After removal of 4 bases from V and 5 bases from J, the junction contained 4 bases not matched to a gene. The germline V gene encodes CDR1 LGHDT and CDR2 YNNKEL (reference sequence). The CDR3 length is 14 residues. Here the CDR3 reads CASSPTGVENIQYF. DNA of the CDR3: TGTGCCAGCAGCCCGACAGGGGTTGAAAACATTCAGTACTTC.

This clonotype has just a few counts. V usage is TRBV2 and J usage is TRBJ2-3, with D possibly TRBD2 on 6 matching bases. This CDR3 has 16 residues. Germline loops: CDR1 SNHLY, CDR2 FYNNEI. Trimming took 6 bases from V and 2 from J, leaving 18 bases between them. The CDR3 protein is CASRNYSGTYTDTQYF. DNA for the CDR3: TGTGCCAGCAGGAACTACTCCGGGACTTACACAGATACGCAGTATTTT.

The chain employs TRBV12-3 or TRBV12-4 and TRBJ1-1; no clear D gene. V lost 4 bases, J lost 10 bases, and 13 bases lay in between. This CDR3 is built from 12 residues. DNA of the CDR3: TGTGCCAGCAGTTACAGCAGTCCTGGAGCTTTCTTT. Residues: CASSYSSPGAFF.

This clonotype came up a few times. V and J are TRBV7-3 and TRBJ2-1; D is unclear. Trimming stripped 5 bases from V and 0 bases from J, with 14 bases between. The CDR3 covers 16 residues. Looked up from germline, CDR1 is SGHTA and CDR2 is FQGTGA. The CDR3 sequence is CASSHGWGSSYNEQFF. The DNA for the CDR3 is TGTGCCAGCAGCCACGGGTGGGGAAGCTCCTACAATGAGCAGTTCTTC.

Comment on this clonotype: It may be a read error: a sequence one base away is much more abundant. V gene TRBV7-9 combines with J gene TRBJ2-5; 9 positions match TRBD1. This CDR3 is built from 14 residues. Germline CDR1 reads SEHNR; CDR2 reads FQNEAQ (reference sequence). The DNA of the CDR3 is TGTGCCCGCAGCTTCGGGACAGGGACTGAGGAGCAGTACTTC. Translating gives CARSFGTGTEEQYF. Complete variable domain (other parts from reference TRBV7-9 and TRBJ2-5): DTGVSQNPRHKITKRGQNVTFRCDPISEHNRLYWYRQTLGQGPEFLTYFQNEAQLEKSRLLSDRFSAERPKGSFSTLEIQRTEQGDSAMYLCARSFGTGTEEQYFGPGTRLLVL.

The chain couples TRBV12-3 or TRBV12-4 to TRBJ2-2, with unresolved D. V lost 8 bases to trimming and J lost 1 base, with 11 bases between them. The CDR3 contains 14 residues. CDR3 nucleotides: TGTGCCAGCGATGGGCGGTTGAACACCGGGGAGCTGTTTTTT. This sequence encodes CASDGRLNTGELFF.

Comment on this clonotype: One end of the junction does not line up with germline, which may come from a read error. The chain combines TRBV4-1 with TRBJ1-1; D call uncertain. The CDR3 has 13 amino acids. From germline, CDR1 is MGHRA and CDR2 YSYEKL. The CDR3 is CANSQGRDGVAFF. The CDR3, as DNA: TGCGCCAACAGCCAAGGCCGAGATGGGGTCGCTTTCTTT.